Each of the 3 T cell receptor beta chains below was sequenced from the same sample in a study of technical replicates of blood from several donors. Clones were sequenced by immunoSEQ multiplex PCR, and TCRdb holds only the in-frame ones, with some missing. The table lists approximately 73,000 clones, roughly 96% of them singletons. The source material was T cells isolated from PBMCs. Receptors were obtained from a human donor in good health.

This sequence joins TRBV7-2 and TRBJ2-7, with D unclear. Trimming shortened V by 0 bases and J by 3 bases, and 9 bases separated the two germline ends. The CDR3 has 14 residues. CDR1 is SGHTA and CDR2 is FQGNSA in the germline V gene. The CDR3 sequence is CASSLAEPYYEQYF. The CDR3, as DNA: TGTGCCAGCAGCTTAGCCGAGCCCTACTACGAGCAGTACTTC.

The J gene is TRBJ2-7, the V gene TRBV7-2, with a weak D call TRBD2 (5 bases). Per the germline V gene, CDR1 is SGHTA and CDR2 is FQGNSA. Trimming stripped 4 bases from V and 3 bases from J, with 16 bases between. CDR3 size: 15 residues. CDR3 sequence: CASSYDEGGGYEQYF. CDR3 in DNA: TGTGCCAGCAGCTACGACGAAGGAGGAGGCTACGAGCAGTACTTC. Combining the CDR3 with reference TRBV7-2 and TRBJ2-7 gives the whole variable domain GAGVSQSPSNKVTEKGKDVELRCDPISGHTALYWYRQSLGQGLEFLIYFQGNSAPDKSGLPSDRFSAERTGGSVSTLTIQRTQQEDSAVYLCASSYDEGGGYEQYFGPGTRLTVT.

In nucleotides, the CDR3 is TGCGCCAGCAGCATTACTGGACAGGGGTACGGAAACACCATATATTTT. This encodes CASSITGQGYGNTIYF. The chain is built from TRBV5-1 and TRBJ1-3, with TRBD1 identical over 9 bases. J was trimmed by 4 bases and V by 4 bases; bases with no gene match: 9. The CDR3 sequence is 16 residues long. Germline CDR1 reads SGHRS; CDR2 reads YFSETQ.